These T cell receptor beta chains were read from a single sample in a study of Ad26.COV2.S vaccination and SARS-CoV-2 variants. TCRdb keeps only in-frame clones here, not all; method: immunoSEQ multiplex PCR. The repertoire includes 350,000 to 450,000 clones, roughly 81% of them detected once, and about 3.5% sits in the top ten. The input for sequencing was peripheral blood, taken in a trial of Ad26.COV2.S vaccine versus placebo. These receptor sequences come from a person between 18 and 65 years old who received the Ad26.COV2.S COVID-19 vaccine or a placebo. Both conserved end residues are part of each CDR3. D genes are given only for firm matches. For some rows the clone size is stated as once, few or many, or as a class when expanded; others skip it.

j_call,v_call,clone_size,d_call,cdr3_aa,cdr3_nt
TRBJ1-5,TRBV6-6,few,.,CASRQGFSQPQHF,TGTGCCAGCAGGCAGGGGTTCAGTCAGCCCCAGCATTTT
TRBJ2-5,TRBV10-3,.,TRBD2,CAISEWSGGSQETQYF,TGTGCCATCAGTGAGTGGAGCGGGGGCAGCCAAGAGACCCAGTACTTC
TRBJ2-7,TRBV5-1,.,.,CASSVSSANHGQYF,TGCGCCAGCAGCGTATCTAGCGCGAATCACGGGCAGTACTTC
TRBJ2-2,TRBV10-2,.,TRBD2,CASLREGLTGELFF,TGCGCCAGCTTGCGGGAGGGGTTGACCGGGGAGCTGTTTTTT
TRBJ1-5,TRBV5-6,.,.,CASSLGRINQPQHF,TGTGCCAGCAGCTTGGGCCGAATCAATCAGCCCCAGCATTTT
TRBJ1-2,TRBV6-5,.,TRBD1,CASNTRDRGSYGYTF,TGTGCCAGCAACACTCGGGACAGGGGCTCCTATGGCTACACCTTC
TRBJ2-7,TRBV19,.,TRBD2,CASSIGLAGPWEQYF,TGTGCCAGTAGTATAGGACTAGCGGGGCCATGGGAGCAGTACTTC
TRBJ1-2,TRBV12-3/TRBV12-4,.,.,CASSSQAYGYTF,TGTGCCAGCAGTTCTCAGGCATATGGCTACACCTTC
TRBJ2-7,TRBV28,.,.,CASSFQRGRYEQYF,TGTGCCAGCAGTTTCCAGAGGGGCCGCTACGAGCAGTACTTC
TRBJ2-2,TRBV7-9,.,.,CASSPPASGSNTGELFF,TGTGCCAGCAGCCCCCCGGCGTCGGGGTCGAACACCGGGGAGCTGTTTTTT
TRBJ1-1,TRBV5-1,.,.,CASSPKAGTLTEAFF,TGCGCCAGCAGCCCAAAGGCGGGGACTCTCACTGAAGCTTTCTTT
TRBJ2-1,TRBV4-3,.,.,CASSQGGYEQFF,TGCGCCAGCAGCCAAGGAGGTTATGAGCAGTTCTTC
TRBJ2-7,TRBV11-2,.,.,CASSIVGLIYEQYF,TGTGCCAGCAGCATAGTGGGACTTATCTACGAGCAGTACTTC
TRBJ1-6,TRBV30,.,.,CAWDGTDNSPLHF,TGTGCCTGGGACGGGACCGATAATTCACCCCTCCACTTT
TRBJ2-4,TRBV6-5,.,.,CASSLKNIQYF,TGTGCCAGCAGCCTCAAAAACATTCAGTACTTC
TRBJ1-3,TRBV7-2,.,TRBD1,CASSQGQGVVGNTIYF,TGTGCCAGCAGCCAAGGACAGGGCGTTGTCGGAAACACCATATATTTT
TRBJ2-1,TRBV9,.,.,CASSVGQGAHNEQFF,TGTGCCAGCAGCGTAGGTCAGGGCGCCCACAATGAGCAGTTCTTC
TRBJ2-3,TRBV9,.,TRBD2,CASSKFEGLATDTQYF,TGTGCCAGCAGCAAGTTTGAGGGACTAGCGACAGATACGCAGTATTTT
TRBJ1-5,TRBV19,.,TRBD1,CASSPRDRGRNQPQHF,TGTGCCAGTAGTCCCCGGGACAGGGGGCGCAATCAGCCCCAGCATTTT
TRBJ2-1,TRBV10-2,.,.,CASTLDTVSSYNEQFF,TGCGCCAGCACTCTGGACACAGTTAGCTCCTACAATGAGCAGTTCTTC
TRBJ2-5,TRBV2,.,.,CASSVHREETQYF,TGTGCCAGCAGTGTGCACAGGGAAGAGACCCAGTACTTC
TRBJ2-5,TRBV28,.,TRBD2,CASSFLRGLAGGGETQYF,TGTGCCAGCAGTTTTCTTAGGGGGCTAGCGGGAGGAGGAGAGACCCAGTACTTC
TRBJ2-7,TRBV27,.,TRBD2,CASSFSSSGSFYEQYF,TGTGCCAGCAGTTTCTCATCTAGCGGGAGTTTCTACGAGCAGTACTTC
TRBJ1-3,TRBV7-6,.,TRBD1,CASSDNRGGFGNTIYF,TGTGCCAGCAGCGATAACAGGGGAGGTTTTGGAAACACCATATATTTT
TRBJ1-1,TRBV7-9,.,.,CASSLVTAREAFF,TGTGCCAGCAGCTTAGTCACCGCCCGCGAAGCTTTCTTT
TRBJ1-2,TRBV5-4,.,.,CASSPGSRTPNYGYTF,TGTGCCAGCAGCCCGGGGAGCCGGACACCTAACTATGGCTACACCTTC
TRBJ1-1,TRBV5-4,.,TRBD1,CASSPGTGWDTEAFF,TGTGCCAGCAGCCCGGGGACAGGGTGGGACACTGAAGCTTTCTTT
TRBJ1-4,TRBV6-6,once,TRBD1,CASSPRDSNEKLFF,TGTGCCAGCAGTCCCCGGGACAGCAATGAAAAACTGTTTTTT
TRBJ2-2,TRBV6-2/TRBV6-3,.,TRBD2,CASSYSSGSVTGELFF,TGTGCCAGCAGTTATTCCAGCGGGAGCGTCACCGGGGAGCTGTTTTTT
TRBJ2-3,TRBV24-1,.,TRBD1,CATSDTYRGLKDTQYF,TGTGCCACCAGTGATACATACAGGGGGCTGAAAGATACGCAGTATTTT
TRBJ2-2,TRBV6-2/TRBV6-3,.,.,CASSYLGASGELFF,TGTGCCAGCAGTTACCTTGGGGCGAGCGGGGAGCTGTTTTTT
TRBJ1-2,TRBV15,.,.,CATSREGTAAYGYTF,TGTGCCACCAGCAGAGAGGGTACGGCCGCCTATGGCTACACCTTC
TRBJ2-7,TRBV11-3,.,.,CASSLNPLAHEQYF,TGTGCCAGCAGCTTGAACCCTCTGGCCCACGAGCAGTACTTC
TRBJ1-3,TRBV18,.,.,CASSPYPMDSGNTIYF,TGTGCCAGCTCACCTTATCCGATGGACTCTGGAAACACCATATATTTT
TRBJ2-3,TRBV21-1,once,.,CASSPNSTGISTDTQYF,TGTGCCAGCAGCCCGAACTCAACCGGGATTAGCACAGATACGCAGTATTTT
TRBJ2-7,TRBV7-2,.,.,CASIARPGSYEQYF,TGTGCCAGCATCGCCCGCCCAGGGTCCTACGAGCAGTACTTC
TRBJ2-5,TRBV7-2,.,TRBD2,CASSPAGRARETQYF,TGTGCCAGCAGCCCCGCGGGGAGGGCCCGAGAGACCCAGTACTTC
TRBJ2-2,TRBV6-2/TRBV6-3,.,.,CASSQQTGREGDGELFF,TGTGCCAGCAGCCAACAGACGGGCAGAGAGGGGGACGGGGAGCTGTTTTTT
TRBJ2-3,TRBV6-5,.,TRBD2,CASSYYKAGSDTQYF,TGTGCCAGCAGTTATTATAAAGCGGGATCTGATACGCAGTATTTT
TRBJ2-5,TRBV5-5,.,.,CASSFGTANQETQYF,TGTGCCAGCAGCTTTGGGACGGCGAATCAAGAGACCCAGTACTTC
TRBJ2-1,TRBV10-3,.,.,CAISESGSGSYNEQFF,TGTGCCATCAGTGAGTCTGGGTCAGGGTCCTACAATGAGCAGTTCTTC
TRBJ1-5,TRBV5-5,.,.,CASSLAIRNQPQHF,TGTGCCAGCAGCTTGGCGATCCGCAATCAGCCCCAGCATTTT
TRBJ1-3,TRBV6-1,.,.,CASSEYYRGGAGNTIYF,TGTGCCAGCAGTGAATACTATCGGGGAGGGGCTGGAAACACCATATATTTT
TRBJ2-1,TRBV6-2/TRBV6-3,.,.,CASSVGGLPGKDEQFF,TGTGCCAGCAGTGTCGGGGGGCTACCCGGGAAGGATGAGCAGTTCTTC
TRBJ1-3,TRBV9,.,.,CASSLNPGNTIYF,TGTGCCAGCAGTCTGAACCCTGGGAACACCATATATTTT
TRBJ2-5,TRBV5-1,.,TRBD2,CASSLVLVGGASQETQYF,TGCGCCAGCAGCTTGGTGTTGGTCGGGGGGGCCAGCCAAGAGACCCAGTACTTC
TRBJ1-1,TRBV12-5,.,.,CASGLAFSGDTEAFF,TGTGCTAGTGGTTTGGCCTTTTCGGGGGACACTGAAGCTTTCTTT
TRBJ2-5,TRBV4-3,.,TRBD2,CASSQGTSGAQETQYF,TGCGCCAGCAGCCAAGGGACTAGCGGGGCACAAGAGACCCAGTACTTC
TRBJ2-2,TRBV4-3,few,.,CASSQDPLEVRGELFF,TGCGCCAGCAGCCAAGATCCTCTTGAGGTCCGCGGGGAGCTGTTTTTT